This TCR beta chain originates from a study of blood T cell repertoires in COVID-19. Study in general: Sources were T cells, B-cell-depleted T cells, or PBMCs; the material itself was cDNA or gDNA.

The method was immunoSEQ multiplex PCR; TCRdb's version includes in-frame clones alone and lacks a portion of them. The sample contains 50,000 or so clones, 60% to 80% of which appear only once. There are 13 residues in the CDR3. Germline V CDR1 and CDR2: SGDLS, YYNGEE. Trimming removed 4 bases from V and 3 bases from J, with 11 bases in between. This clone is termed medium-sized. The V and J genes are TRBV9 and TRBJ2-7, with D tentatively TRBD1 (5 bases). This TCR was sampled from a human donor with active or convalescent COVID-19. The donor label of this sample is uncertain. Source material: peripheral blood. The CDR3 bases are TGTGCCAGCAGCCCCTGGGGCGGCTACGAGCAGTACTTC. It translates to CASSPWGGYEQYF.